The clone carrying this T cell receptor (beta chain) has a single count. What it recognizes is unknown. Measured with immunoSEQ multiplex PCR; TCRdb has only the in-frame clones, and not every one. The sample yields 68,000 or so clones, 88% seen once. This record comes from a study of T cell responses to AZD1222 COVID-19 vaccine. Study-wide results and caveats: Nearly half of spike-specific TCRs reportedly target variant regions that are unmutated in the B.1.351 and B.1.1.7 variants. At study baseline, merely roughly 6 AZD1222 recipients were seropositive. Spike-spanning, vaccine-associated CD4 TCRs were dominant at 160-218 and 743-854. Two AZD1222 doses significantly raised spike-specific TCR breadth and depth over controls.

V lost 5 bases and J lost 3; bases outside the gene matches: 7. Germline loops: CDR1 SGHAT, CDR2 FQNNGV. This CDR3 region has 17 residues. This clonotype was sampled from an adult in good health. The chain uses TRBV11-2 and TRBJ2-3; TRBD2 agrees at 14 bases. The sequencing used peripheral blood, collected on day 0 of AZD1222 vaccination. CDR3 loop: CASSARLAGGRTDTQYF. The CDR3 bases are TGTGCCAGCAGCGCCCGACTAGCGGGAGGGAGGACAGATACGCAGTATTTT.